This TCR beta chain was obtained from a study of immune characterization of retroperitoneal liposarcoma. Using its own MiXCR run on the PCR reads, TCRdb lists one record per CDR3 protein. The sample lists 8,500 or so distinct CDR3 sequences, under 50% occurring once. The sequence was collected from a male donor with retroperitoneal liposarcoma. Sequencing input: tumor tissue.

This chain's CDR3 is CASSGYNTDTQYF. CDR3 nucleotides: TGTGCCAGCAGTGGGTACAACACAGATACGCAGTATTTT. The rearrangement joins TRBV27 to TRBJ2-3; D ambiguous. The CDR3 spans 13 residues. Trimming shortened V by 5 bases and J by 2 bases, and 8 bases separated the two germline ends. The germline V gene has CDR1 MNHEY and CDR2 SMNVEV (reference sequence).